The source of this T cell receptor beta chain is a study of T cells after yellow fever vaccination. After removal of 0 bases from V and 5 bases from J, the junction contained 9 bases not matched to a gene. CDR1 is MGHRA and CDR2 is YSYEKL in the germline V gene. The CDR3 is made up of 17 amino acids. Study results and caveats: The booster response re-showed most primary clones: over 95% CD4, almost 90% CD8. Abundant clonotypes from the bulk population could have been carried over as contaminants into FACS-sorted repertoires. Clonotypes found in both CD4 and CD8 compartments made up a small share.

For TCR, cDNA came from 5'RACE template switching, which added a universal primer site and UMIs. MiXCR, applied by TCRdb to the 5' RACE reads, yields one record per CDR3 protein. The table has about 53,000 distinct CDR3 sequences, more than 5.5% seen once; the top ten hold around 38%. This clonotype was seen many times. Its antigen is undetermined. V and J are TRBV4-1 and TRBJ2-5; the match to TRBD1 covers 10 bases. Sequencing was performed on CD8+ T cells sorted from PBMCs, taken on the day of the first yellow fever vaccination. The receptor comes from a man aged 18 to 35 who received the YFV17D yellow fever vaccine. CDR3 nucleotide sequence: TGCGCCAGCAGCCAAGATCCTCTGACAGGGGGCGGGGAGACCCAGTACTTC. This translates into CASSQDPLTGGGETQYF.